The text below deals with one TCR beta chain. The sample comes from a study of PD-1 blockade in classical Hodgkin lymphoma. TCRdb keeps only in-frame clones here, not all; method: immunoSEQ multiplex PCR. The table includes about 24,000 clones, approximately 80% detected once. Germline values: CDR1 SGDLS, CDR2 YYNGEE. The CDR3 covers 22 residues. The V end was cut by 3 bases, the J end by 0 bases, with 28 bases between. Time point indicated: cycle 4 day 1 (C4D1), after more than 5 weeks of nivolumab. All trial patients relapsed after autologous stem cell transplantation. The receptor comes from a human donor with classical Hodgkin lymphoma. J is TRBJ2-6 and V is TRBV9; unclear D gene. Specimen: peripheral blood mononuclear cells (PBMCs), collected before the fourth cycle of nivolumab. CDR3 DNA: TGTGCCAGCAGCGCATATACCGCTCTTCGAGTAGGGAATTACTCTGGGGCCAACGTCCTGACTTTC. It encodes CASSAYTALRVGNYSGANVLTF.